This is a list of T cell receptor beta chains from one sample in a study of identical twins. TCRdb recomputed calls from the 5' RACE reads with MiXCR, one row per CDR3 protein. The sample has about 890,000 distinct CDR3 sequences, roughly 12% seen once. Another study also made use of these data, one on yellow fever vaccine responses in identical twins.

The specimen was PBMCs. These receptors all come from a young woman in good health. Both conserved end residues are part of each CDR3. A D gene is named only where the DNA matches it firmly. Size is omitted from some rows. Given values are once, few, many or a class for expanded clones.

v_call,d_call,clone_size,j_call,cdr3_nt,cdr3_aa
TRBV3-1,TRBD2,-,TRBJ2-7,TGTGCCAGCAGCCAAGGTGGGACTAGCGGGAACTACGAGCAGTACTTC,CASSQGGTSGNYEQYF
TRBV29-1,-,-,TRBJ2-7,TGCAGCGTTGGGTTAATGGCGAATTCCTACGAGCAGTACTTC,CSVGLMANSYEQYF
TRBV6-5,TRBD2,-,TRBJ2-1,TGTGCCAGCAGTTACCAAGCGGGGCCTTACAATGAGCAGTTCTTC,CASSYQAGPYNEQFF
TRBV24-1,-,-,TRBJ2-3,TGTGCCACCAGTGATTTCCTAGCCGGAGATACGCAGTATTTT,CATSDFLAGDTQYF
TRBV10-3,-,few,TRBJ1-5,TGTGCCATCAGTGTGCAGGGGACGGATCAGCCCCAGCATTTT,CAISVQGTDQPQHF
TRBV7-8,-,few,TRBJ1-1,TGTGCCAGCAGCTTAAGGGAGTCGAACACTGAAGCTTTCTTT,CASSLRESNTEAFF
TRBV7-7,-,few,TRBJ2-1,TGTGCCAGCAGCTTAGCCGGGACAACCTATGAGCAGTTCTTC,CASSLAGTTYEQFF
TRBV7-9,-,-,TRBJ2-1,TGTGCCAGCAACGCCGGGGATAATGAGCAGTTCTTC,CASNAGDNEQFF
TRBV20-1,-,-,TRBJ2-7,TGCAGTGCTGCAGGGGTATACGAGCAGTACTTC,CSAAGVYEQYF
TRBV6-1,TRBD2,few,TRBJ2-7,TGTGCCAGCAGGAGCGGGACCTACGAGCAGTACTTC,CASRSGTYEQYF